The next 4 T cell receptor beta chains were all read from a single sample in a study of memory CD4+ T cells and cytomegalovirus serostatus. The sort gate was single viable CD3+CD4+CD8-CD45RO+ cells for memory CD4+ T cells. Clones were read by immunoSEQ multiplex PCR, and TCRdb kept only the in-frame ones, dropping some. The repertoire holds tens of thousands of clones, with just over 75% as singletons. Sample: memory CD4+ T cells from blood. Receptors originate from an adult in good health and CMV-seronegative.

The rearrangement joins TRBV6-6 to TRBJ1-1; 12 nucleotides align to TRBD1. The J segment lost 4 bases and the V segment lost 7 bases, leaving 7 bases of the junction unmatched. The CDR3 sequence is 15 residues long. The germline CDR1 and CDR2 sequences are MNHNY and SVGAGI (reference sequence). The CDR3 bases are TGTGCCAGCACCCGGGGACAGGGGGCCGTCACTGAAGCTTTCTTT. It is translated as CASTRGQGAVTEAFF.

Only a few counts were recorded for this clone. The V and J genes are TRBV5-6 and TRBJ2-5; TRBD1 or TRBD2 may be the D gene (5 bases each). V was clipped by 4 bases and J by 5 bases, with 18 bases between them. The CDR3 consists of 15 residues. Germline lookup yields CDR1 SGHDT and CDR2 YYEEEE. The CDR3 bases are TGTGCCAGCAGCGAAACCGGGACGGGCAGGGAGACCCAGTACTTC. It encodes CASSETGTGRETQYF.

The rearrangement uses TRBV4-1 and TRBJ2-1; 7 positions agree with TRBD1. The junction had 2 bases not matched to a gene; V was cut back by 1 base and J by 2 bases. This CDR3 spans 15 amino acids. Germline V gene sequence: CDR1 MGHRA, CDR2 YSYEKL. CDR3 sequence reads: CASSQGGTAYNEQFF. The CDR3 DNA reads as TGCGCCAGCAGCCAAGGTGGGACAGCCTACAATGAGCAGTTCTTC.

The count of this clone is one. This chain links TRBV11-2 with TRBJ2-7, with 7 bases identical to TRBD1. This CDR3 comprises 16 residues. CDR1 is SGHAT and CDR2 is FQNNGV in the germline V gene. Trimming cost V 3 bases and J 3 bases; bases outside gene matches: 11. As DNA, the CDR3 is TGTGCCAGCAGCTTCCTCCATCAACAGGGGTTCTACGAGCAGTACTTC. Protein product: CASSFLHQQGFYEQYF.